This paragraph covers one T cell receptor beta chain sequence. No antigen is known for it. No base qualities exist here, and no much larger clone lies one base off it. TCR beta CDR3 regions were sequenced from DNA using the immunoSEQ Assay. Concerning the study's data processing: To compute T cell density, TCR beta template counts were normalized to usable DNA, which was estimated by amplifying housekeeping genes. Richness was estimated with the preseqR package, extrapolating to 400,000 templates for PBMC samples and 120,000 templates for tissue samples. Clonality was defined by subtracting Pielou's evenness from one. Differential abundance testing on productive amino-acid clonotypes, with a minimum total count of 5 and an alpha of 0.1, was used to identify tissue-enriched TCRs. The Jaccard Index and the Morisita Overlap Index were used to measure repertoire overlap between compartments. GLIPH clustered TCR beta CDR3s with public tetramer-defined viral CDR3s; viral motifs required at least three viral sequences plus V-gene enrichment. Drawn from immuneACCESS, this table holds only the in-frame rearrangements with V and J called that TCRdb kept. Clones are partly lost; checked studies trace under half to an unresolved V gene and leave the rest unexplained. V and J calls and clone size follow that table, whereas D and trimming were derived from the DNA. Across this sample there are about 52,000 clones, with approximately 90% seen only once. About 20% of the sample is held by the ten biggest clonotypes.

The data belong to a study of T cells in localized non-small cell lung cancer (dated by TCRdb to the early 2020s). Background for the entire study: The study examined T cell repertoires in a few hundred patients with early-stage NSCLC and compared tumors with uninvolved tumor-adjacent lungs. The cohort was made up of around 250 treatment-naive NSCLC patients whose localized lung tumors had been resected. The mean age of the NSCLC patients was just over 65 years, with 120 to 150 men and around 100 women. What the research found in general, with its limitations: A median of 57 of the top 100 tumor clones turned up in the paired uninvolved adjacent lung, and some 28 of those clones also ranked among the top 100 of that same adjacent lung. Because multi-region sequencing of the tumors was not done, intratumor heterogeneity could not be ruled out. Higher T cell density in blood was associated with longer overall survival, whereas higher clonality in adjacent lung was associated with shorter survival. Since the design was exploratory, TCR variables were selected using unadjusted p-values with no false-discovery rate correction. Uninvolved tumor-adjacent lung showed the highest T cell clonality, higher than tumor, which suggests more focused antigenic responses in the uninvolved tumor-adjacent lung.

At diagnosis, peripheral blood, uninvolved tumor-adjacent lung and tumor were collected and were preserved as a mix of fresh-frozen and FFPE material. Blood samples were analyzed as peripheral blood mononuclear cells for TCR repertoire profiling. The germline V gene yields SGHVS for CDR1 and FNYEAQ for CDR2. V is clipped by 1 base and J by 0 bases, and the sequence between their germline boundaries is 9 bases long. Including the terminal cysteine and phenylalanine, the CDR3 comprises 15 residues. Only the CDR3 part of the read is kept: 45 bases, read in frame from the first base. The source material was peripheral blood, sampled before any cancer treatment. The receptor was isolated from a male donor aged 60 or older with stage III squamous cell lung carcinoma. Recombination linked TRBV7-6 to TRBJ1-2, with no confidently assigned D gene. The CDR3 protein is CASSLDSSPNYGYTF. The sequenced DNA is TGTGCCAGCAGCTTAGATAGTTCGCCTAACTATGGCTACACCTTC.